The present entry profiles one T cell receptor beta chain with its context. Antigen: not known. Assay: immunoSEQ multiplex PCR; the TCRdb copy retains only in-frame clones and omits some. The data show 850,000 to 1,200,000 clones, around four fifths seen once. V shed 6 bases, J shed 5 bases, and the junction held 13 bases outside the gene matches. CDR1 and CDR2 (germline): MGHRA, YSYEKL. This CDR3 is built from 17 residues. The source of the sample is a study of shared clonotypes between healthy human individuals. Findings and caveats of the study: A handful of donors had about 5% of their naive CD4 clonotypes in common.

The chain couples TRBV4-1 to TRBJ2-2; 9 bases are a match to TRBD2. The specimen sequenced was memory CD4+ T cells sorted from blood. Specified subset: CD45RA-negative fraction. The source of this sequence is a man between 18 and 35 years old in good health. CDR3: CASSRTSGPRTTGELFF. DNA for the CDR3: TGCGCCAGCAGTCGTACTAGCGGGCCCCGAACGACCGGGGAGCTGTTTTTT.